A single sample gave rise to the 27 T cell receptor beta chains below, sequenced in a study of CXCR3-negative and CXCR3-positive naive CD8 T cells. Study-level points and caveats: Relative to CXCR3-negative naive cells, CXCR3-positive naive cells had more hydrophobic TRB CDR3s.

UMI-labeled TRB cDNA libraries were prepared by 5' RACE. TCRdb derives one entry per CDR3 protein from the 5' RACE reads, leaving out DNA. The sample table sets out roughly 50,000 distinct CDR3 sequences. These receptors have no known antigen. Specimen: naive CXCR3+ CD8+ T cells from blood. Subset of the sample: CD45RO-CCR7+CD27+CD95- naive CD8+ T cells expressing CXCR3 (TNR3+). The receptors shown here come from a human donor in good health. Some clones in this sample may be carry-over from other donors' samples.

The V call is TRBV29-1, the J call TRBJ2-1; TCRdb names TRBD2, which stays unverified in the absence of DNA. The CDR3 totals 14 residues. Per the germline V gene, CDR1 is SQVTM and CDR2 is ANQGSEA. CDR3 amino acids: CSVRTSGVYNEQFF.

This chain uses TRBV4-3 with TRBJ2-1; the D call from TCRdb, TRBD1, cannot be confirmed without DNA. The CDR3 totals 16 residues. CDR1 is LGHNA, CDR2 YSLEER, per germline. CDR3 amino acids: CASSQVGQVGINEQFF.

This chain uses TRBV7-9 with TRBJ2-1; with no DNA, the TCRdb D assignment of TRBD1 cannot be verified. The germline V gene encodes CDR1 SEHNR and CDR2 FQNEAQ (reference sequence). The CDR3 totals 15 residues. CDR3 loop: CASSPVGQGYNEQFF.

The chain couples TRBV5-6 to TRBJ2-7; TCRdb's D call, TRBD1, is unchecked because there is no DNA. The CDR3 consists of 16 residues. Germline assignment: CDR1 SGHDT and CDR2 YYEEEE. The CDR3 loop is CASSLQGAIMVYEQYF. Variable domain in full (rest from reference TRBV5-6 and TRBJ2-7): DAGVTQSPTHLIKTRGQQVTLRCSPKSGHDTVSWYQQALGQGPQFIFQYYEEEERQRGNFPDRFSGHQFPNYSSELNVNALLLGDSALYLCASSLQGAIMVYEQYFGPGTRLTVT.

The V and J genes are TRBV21-1 and TRBJ1-5; TCRdb proposes TRBD1, but this gene call is untestable without DNA. TRBV21-1 is a listed pseudogene. The CDR3 has 16 residues. The CDR3: CASSNHTTGVGQPQHF.

The chain links TRBV6-6 to TRBJ2-1; checking the TCRdb D call of TRBD2 is not possible without DNA. This CDR3 spans 17 amino acids. Germline loops: CDR1 MNHNY, CDR2 SVGAGI (reference sequence). The CDR3: CASSLWGLGSSYNEQFF.

The rearrangement links TRBV5-1 to TRBJ2-3; TCRdb selects TRBD2, and the lack of DNA leaves this call unchecked. Germline CDR1 and CDR2: SGHRS and YFSETQ. The CDR3 extends over 17 amino acids. CDR3 residues: CASSPKTSGAITDTQYF.

V is TRBV29-1 and J is TRBJ2-7; the TCRdb call, TRBD1, lacks DNA for checking. The germline V gene encodes CDR1 SQVTM and CDR2 ANQGSEA. The CDR3 loop spans 15 amino acids. This chain's CDR3 is CSVEEDRDSSYEQYF.

V usage is TRBV12-3 or TRBV12-4 and J usage is TRBJ1-2; TCRdb calls TRBD1, which cannot be checked without DNA. The CDR3 covers 15 residues. Here the CDR3 reads CASSLALGTGGGYTF.

The chain has TRBV27 and TRBJ2-3; checking the TCRdb D call of TRBD1 is not possible without DNA. This CDR3 has 16 residues. The germline V gene has CDR1 MNHEY and CDR2 SMNVEV (reference sequence). The CDR3: CASSPRDRVGADTQYF.

The chain recombines TRBV5-6 with TRBJ2-7; checking the TCRdb D call of TRBD2 is not possible without DNA. CDR1 SGHDT and CDR2 YYEEEE come from the germline V gene. CDR3 length: 13 residues. CDR3 sequence reads: CASSLDWEYEQYF.

The V call is TRBV15, the J call TRBJ2-7. The CDR3 consists of 13 residues. Per the germline V gene, CDR1 is LNHNV and CDR2 is YYDKDF (reference sequence). The CDR3 loop reads CATSRGTDYEQYF.

The chain has TRBV27 and TRBJ2-1; TCRdb selects TRBD1, and the lack of DNA leaves this call unchecked. CDR3 length: 16 residues. Germline V lookup: CDR1 MNHEY, CDR2 SMNVEV (reference sequence). The CDR3 here is CASSLSGAESYNEQFF.

The V call is TRBV7-8, the J call TRBJ2-2; no DNA is available, so the TRBD1 call from TCRdb remains unchecked. The CDR3 loop spans 14 amino acids. Germline V lookup: CDR1 SGHVS, CDR2 FQNEAQ. The CDR3 here is CASWGASNTGELFF. The variable domain in full, with the rest retrieved from reference TRBV7-8 and TRBJ2-2, is GAGVSQSPRYKVAKRGQDVALRCDPISGHVSLFWYQQALGQGPEFLTYFQNEAQLDKSGLPSDRFFAERPEGSVSTLKIQRTQQEDSAVYLCASWGASNTGELFFGEGSRLTVL.

This rearrangement joins TRBV29-1 to TRBJ1-2; no DNA is available, so the TRBD1 call from TCRdb remains unchecked. The CDR3 has 14 amino acids. In germline, CDR1 is SQVTM, CDR2 ANQGSEA. The CDR3 protein is CSAQTGEANYGYTF.

This sequence joins TRBV5-5 and TRBJ2-2; TCRdb picks TRBD1, but there is no DNA to check that call. Germline loops: CDR1 SGHKS, CDR2 YYEKEE (reference sequence). This CDR3 is 13 amino acids long. The CDR3 sequence is CASSHRGTGELFF.

The chain recombines TRBV10-3 with TRBJ2-7; TCRdb's D call, TRBD1, is unchecked because there is no DNA. The germline gives CDR1 ENHRY, CDR2 SYGVKD. This CDR3 region has 16 residues. The CDR3 protein is CAIRDLFGSGDYEQYF.

This chain joins TRBV19 and TRBJ2-1; lacking DNA, the TRBD2 call made by TCRdb goes unchecked. Germline values: CDR1 LNHDA, CDR2 SQIVND (reference sequence). This CDR3 contains 16 residues. The CDR3 loop is CASSTTGLAGVYEQFF.

The chain uses TRBV28 and TRBJ2-2. This CDR3 has 14 residues. In germline, CDR1 is MDHEN, CDR2 SYDVKM. The CDR3: CASTPTSAAGELFF.

The chain uses TRBV12-3 or TRBV12-4 and TRBJ1-3; TCRdb indicates TRBD1, and absent DNA this call remains unverified. The CDR3 totals 16 residues. The CDR3 reads CASSGSGQRSGNTIYF.

The rearrangement links TRBV7-9 to TRBJ2-7; there is no DNA to check the TCRdb D call of TRBD1. This CDR3 comprises 15 residues. From germline, CDR1 is SEHNR and CDR2 FQNEAQ (reference sequence). The CDR3 region is CASSSRDWAAYEQYF.

The chain's CDR3 is CASSLSPGNEQFF. The V call is TRBV6-1, the J call TRBJ2-1; the TRBD1 assignment by TCRdb is unverifiable without DNA. This CDR3 spans 13 amino acids. Germline CDR1 is MNHNS and CDR2 is SASEGT.

The rearrangement uses TRBV7-9 and TRBJ2-4; TCRdb's D gene call, TRBD1, goes unchecked for lack of DNA. The CDR3 loop spans 13 amino acids. Germline assignment: CDR1 SEHNR and CDR2 FQNEAQ (reference sequence). The CDR3 loop is CASSRRGENIQYF.

This rearrangement joins TRBV28 to TRBJ2-7; checking the TCRdb D call of TRBD1 is not possible without DNA. The germline gives CDR1 MDHEN, CDR2 SYDVKM. The CDR3 consists of 13 residues. CDR3 sequence: CASSSSPEGKQYF.

The genes are TRBV7-9 and TRBJ1-4; TCRdb indicates TRBD1, and absent DNA this call remains unverified. Germline V lookup: CDR1 SEHNR, CDR2 FQNEAQ (reference sequence). The CDR3 contains 15 residues. The CDR3 loop reads CASSAPDRESEKLFF.

The chain recombines TRBV7-6 with TRBJ1-4. Germline V lookup: CDR1 SGHVS, CDR2 FNYEAQ. The CDR3 is 16 amino acids. The CDR3 spells CASSLTPGATNEKLFF.

The rearrangement uses TRBV3-1 and TRBJ2-2; the TRBD1 assignment by TCRdb is unverifiable without DNA. The CDR3 contains 15 residues. Looked up from germline, CDR1 is LGHDT and CDR2 is YNNKEL (reference sequence). This CDR3 is CASNPQGSNTGELFF.